This is a list of T cell receptor beta chains from one sample in a study of cytomegalovirus exposure and HLA in healthy donors. Only in-frame clones appear in the TCRdb table, and some are missing; sequencing was by immunoSEQ multiplex PCR. The sample consists of around 200,000 clones, 80% of them appearing once. The material sequenced was PBMCs. The receptors derive from a boy aged 5-17 years in good health and CMV-seronegative. CDR3s include the opening cysteine and the closing phenylalanine or tryptophan. Fields, in order: J gene, clone size, D gene, V gene, CDR3 DNA, CDR3 protein. A D gene is named only where the DNA matches it firmly. Not all rows give a size; the values are once, few, many and, for expanded clones, a class.

>TRBJ1-4|.|TRBD1|TRBV11-3
TGTGCCAGCAGCGCAAGGGACAGGGGAAATGAAAAACTGTTTTTT
CASSARDRGNEKLFF
>TRBJ1-2|.|.|TRBV14
TGTGCCAGCGGTGGAGTGAACTATGGCTACACCTTC
CASGGVNYGYTF
>TRBJ2-6|.|.|TRBV29-1
TGCAGCGTTGCGACAGCCTACTCTGGGGCCAACGTCCTGACTTTC
CSVATAYSGANVLTF
>TRBJ2-5|.|.|TRBV27
TGTGCCAGCAGTTTCGCGGGCGGGGAGACCCAGTACTTC
CASSFAGGETQYF
>TRBJ1-2|.|.|TRBV5-4
TGTGTCAGCAGCTTGGGTACCGGGGATGGCTACACCTTC
CVSSLGTGDGYTF
>TRBJ1-1|.|.|TRBV11-2
TGTGCCAGCAGCTTAGGATTACGCGCTGAAGCTTTCTTT
CASSLGLRAEAFF
>TRBJ1-2|.|TRBD1|TRBV5-4
TGTGCCAGCAGCGCGACAGGGAGTTCATATGGCTACACCTTC
CASSATGSSYGYTF
>TRBJ2-7|few|TRBD1|TRBV19
TGTGCCAGTAGTCCGAGACAGGGGAAGTACGAGCAGTACTTC
CASSPRQGKYEQYF
>TRBJ1-2|.|.|TRBV4-1
TGCGCCAGCAGTCGTACAGGGACCAACTATGGCTACACCTTC
CASSRTGTNYGYTF
>TRBJ2-1|once|TRBD2|TRBV4-1
TGCGCCAGCAGCCAAGAGAGGGGTTTAACTAGCGGGAGGATCAATGAGCAGTTCTTC
CASSQERGLTSGRINEQFF
>TRBJ2-1|.|.|TRBV5-1
TGCGCCAGCAGCTTGGTTTTGTCTTCGAATGAGCAGTTCTTC
CASSLVLSSNEQFF
>TRBJ1-2|.|.|TRBV5-1
TGCGCCAGCAGCTTGGCTAGGTCCTCTAACTATGGCTACACCTTC
CASSLARSSNYGYTF
>TRBJ1-4|.|.|TRBV6-1
TGTGCCAGCAGTGAACAGGGGACGAAAAAACTGTTTTTT
CASSEQGTKKLFF
>TRBJ2-1|.|TRBD2|TRBV30
TGTGCCTGGGAACCTAATAGCGGGGGCCCGTACAATGAGCAGTTCTTC
CAWEPNSGGPYNEQFF
>TRBJ1-2|.|TRBD1|TRBV29-1
TGCAGCGCTGATGACAGGGGCATCTATGGCTACACCTTC
CSADDRGIYGYTF
>TRBJ1-5|.|TRBD1|TRBV7-9
TGTGCCAGCAGCTCCGGGACAGGCTGGCATTTT
CASSSGTGWHF
>TRBJ2-1|.|TRBD2|TRBV11-3
TGTGCCAGCAGGCGGACTAGAAACAATGAGCAGTTCTTC
CASRRTRNNEQFF
>TRBJ1-2|.|TRBD1|TRBV27
TGTGCCAGCAGTTTCCATCGCCTCGACAGGGCGAATGGCTACACCTTC
CASSFHRLDRANGYTF